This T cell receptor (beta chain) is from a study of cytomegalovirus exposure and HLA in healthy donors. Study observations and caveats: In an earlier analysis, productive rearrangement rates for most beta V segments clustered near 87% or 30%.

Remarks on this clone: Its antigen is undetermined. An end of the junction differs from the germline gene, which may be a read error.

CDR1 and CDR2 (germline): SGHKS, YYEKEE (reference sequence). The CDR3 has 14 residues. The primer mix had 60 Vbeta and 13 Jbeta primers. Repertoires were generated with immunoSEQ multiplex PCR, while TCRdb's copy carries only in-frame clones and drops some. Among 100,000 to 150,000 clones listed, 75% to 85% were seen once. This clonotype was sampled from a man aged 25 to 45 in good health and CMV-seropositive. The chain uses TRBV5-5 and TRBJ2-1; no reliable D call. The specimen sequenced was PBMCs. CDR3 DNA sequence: TGTGCCAGCAGCTTTAGGCCAGGTACGAATGAGCAGCTCTTC. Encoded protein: CASSFRPGTNEQLF.